Listed below are T cell receptor beta chains from one sample, sequenced in a study of patients with pleural tuberculosis. TCRdb processed the reads anew with MiXCR; each CDR3 protein has one entry. The sample holds around 50,000 distinct CDR3 sequences; 7.3% are singletons and the top ten take about 16%. All receptors come from a human donor with pleural tuberculosis. Each CDR3 is given without its conserved first and last residue. Each record gives: V gene, CDR3 protein.

v_call: TRBV12-3/TRBV12-4
cdr3_aa: ASSFSSGTGEQF

v_call: TRBV6-1
cdr3_aa: ASSSGTGGYEQY

v_call: TRBV19
cdr3_aa: ASSIGSMFNEQF

v_call: TRBV19
cdr3_aa: ASSELNTEAF

v_call: TRBV6-1
cdr3_aa: ASSGTGTGGPGYT

v_call: TRBV12-3/TRBV12-4
cdr3_aa: ASSPGQINEKLF

v_call: TRBV12-3/TRBV12-4
cdr3_aa: ASSLTQDVAF

v_call: TRBV20-1
cdr3_aa: SARDGPEQF

v_call: TRBV20-1
cdr3_aa: SARVGVYEQF

v_call: TRBV15
cdr3_aa: ATSRVQAGELF

v_call: TRBV11-2
cdr3_aa: ASSLDRGRDGYT

v_call: TRBV12-3/TRBV12-4
cdr3_aa: AGRPRGHNNQPQH

v_call: TRBV10-2
cdr3_aa: ASSDPPNNEQF

v_call: TRBV28
cdr3_aa: ATLMGTGGADTQY

v_call: TRBV12-3/TRBV12-4
cdr3_aa: ASIAGGGNEQF

v_call: TRBV12-3/TRBV12-4
cdr3_aa: ASSLSAEQY

v_call: TRBV6-1
cdr3_aa: ASSLQGLGGYT

v_call: TRBV4-3
cdr3_aa: ASSPGLIQETQY

v_call: TRBV24-1
cdr3_aa: ATSDPGQTSGQPQH

v_call: TRBV11-1
cdr3_aa: ASSAEAGRRRNSPLH

v_call: TRBV28
cdr3_aa: AVGSGPGELF

v_call: TRBV10-3
cdr3_aa: AISINRGHNSPLH

v_call: TRBV12-3/TRBV12-4
cdr3_aa: ASTEVYSSSYEQY

v_call: TRBV4-2
cdr3_aa: ASSQDLEQPQH